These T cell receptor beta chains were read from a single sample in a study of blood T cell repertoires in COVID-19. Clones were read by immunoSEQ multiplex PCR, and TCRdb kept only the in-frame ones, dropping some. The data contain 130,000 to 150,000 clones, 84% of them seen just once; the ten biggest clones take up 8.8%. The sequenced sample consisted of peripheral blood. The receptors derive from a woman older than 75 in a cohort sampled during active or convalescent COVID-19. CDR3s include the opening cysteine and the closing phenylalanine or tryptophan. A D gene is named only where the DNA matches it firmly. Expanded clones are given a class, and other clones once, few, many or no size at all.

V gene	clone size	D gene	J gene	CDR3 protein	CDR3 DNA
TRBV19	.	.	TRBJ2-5	CASSISVAASGETQYF	TGTGCCAGTAGTATATCGGTAGCGGCGTCGGGGGAGACCCAGTACTTC
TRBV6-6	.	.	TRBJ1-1	CATHVIPNTEAFF	TGTGCCACACACGTAATACCGAACACTGAAGCTTTCTTT
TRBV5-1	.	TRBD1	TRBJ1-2	CASSLGALGTDYGYTF	TGCGCCAGCAGCTTAGGAGCCCTCGGGACAGACTATGGCTACACCTTC
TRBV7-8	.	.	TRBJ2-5	CASSSHHRVGGTQYF	TGTGCCAGCAGCTCTCACCACAGGGTCGGAGGGACCCAGTACTTC
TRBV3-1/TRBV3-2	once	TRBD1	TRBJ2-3	CASSGQGRTDTQYF	TGTGCCAGCAGCGGACAGGGGAGGACAGATACGCAGTATTTT
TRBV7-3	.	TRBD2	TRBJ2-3	CASSRTSGGRTDTQYF	TGTGCCAGCAGCCGGACTAGCGGGGGCCGCACAGATACGCAGTATTTT
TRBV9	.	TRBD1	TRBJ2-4	CASSVGQQNIQYF	TGTGCCAGCAGCGTGGGACAGCAAAACATTCAGTACTTC
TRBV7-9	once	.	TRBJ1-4	CASSLAGGEKLFF	TGTGCCAGCAGCTTAGCTGGCGGTGAAAAACTGTTTTTT
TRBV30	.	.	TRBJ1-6	CAWSRSYNSPLHF	TGTGCCTGGAGTCGGTCCTATAATTCACCCCTCCACTTT
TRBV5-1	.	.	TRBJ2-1	CASSLGGTTYNEQFF	TGCGCCAGCAGCTTGGGCGGTACTACTTACAATGAGCAGTTCTTC
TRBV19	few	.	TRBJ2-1	CASSLRGYGDEQFF	TGTGCCAGTAGTCTTCGCGGGTATGGGGATGAGCAGTTCTTC
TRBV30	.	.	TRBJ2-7	CAWSVVVSYEQYF	TGTGCCTGGAGTGTCGTAGTGTCCTACGAGCAGTACTTC
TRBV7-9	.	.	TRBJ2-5	CASSSQQGTTRETQYF	TGTGCCAGCAGCTCTCAACAGGGGACGACTAGGGAGACCCAGTACTTC
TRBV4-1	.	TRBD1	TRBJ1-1	CASSPLGQGGTEAFF	TGCGCCAGCAGCCCTCTTGGACAGGGGGGCACTGAAGCTTTCTTT
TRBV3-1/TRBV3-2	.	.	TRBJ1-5	CASSRQASNQPQHF	TGTGCCAGCAGCCGACAGGCCAGCAATCAGCCCCAGCATTTT
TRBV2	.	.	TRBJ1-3	CASSPGEGNTIYF	TGTGCCAGCAGCCCCGGAGAGGGAAACACCATATATTTT
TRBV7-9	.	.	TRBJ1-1	CASSLGANNEAFF	TGTGCCAGCAGCTTAGGAGCAAATAATGAAGCTTTCTTT
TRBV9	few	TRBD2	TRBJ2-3	CASSKGMLAGGSSTDTQYF	TGTGCCAGCAGTAAGGGAATGCTAGCGGGGGGGTCTAGCACAGATACGCAGTATTTT
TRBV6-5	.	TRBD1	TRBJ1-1	CASIPGQGQNTEAFF	TGTGCCAGCATCCCGGGACAGGGACAGAACACTGAAGCTTTCTTT
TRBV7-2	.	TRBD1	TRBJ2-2	CASSLRDRGNTGELFF	TGTGCCAGCAGCTTAAGGGACAGGGGAAACACCGGGGAGCTGTTTTTT
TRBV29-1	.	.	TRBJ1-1	CSVPGDTEAFF	TGCAGCGTCCCCGGTGACACTGAAGCTTTCTTT
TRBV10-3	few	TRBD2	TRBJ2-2	CAIRSGGRTNTGELFF	TGTGCCATCAGGAGCGGGGGACGGACGAACACCGGGGAGCTGTTTTTT
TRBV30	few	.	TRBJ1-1	CAFSVRHVNTEAFF	TGTGCCTTCTCCGTGAGGCACGTGAACACTGAAGCTTTCTTT
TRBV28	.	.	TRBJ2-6	CAIRGSGANVLTF	TGTGCCATCCGGGGGTCTGGGGCCAACGTCCTGACTTTC
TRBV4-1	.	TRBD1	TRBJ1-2	CASSRGQGSSPPYGYTF	TGCGCCAGCAGCCGGGGACAGGGGAGTTCCCCTCCTTATGGCTACACCTTC
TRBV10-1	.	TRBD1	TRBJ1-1	CASGETGGDTEAFF	TGCGCCAGCGGGGAGACAGGGGGCGACACTGAAGCTTTCTTT
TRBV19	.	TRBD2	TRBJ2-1	CASTQTAGTSGGGEQFF	TGTGCCAGTACCCAAACGGCCGGGACTAGCGGGGGTGGGGAGCAGTTCTTC
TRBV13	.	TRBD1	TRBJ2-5	CASSLVRRGRRETQYF	TGTGCCAGCAGCTTAGTGCGCAGGGGGCGTCGGGAGACCCAGTACTTC
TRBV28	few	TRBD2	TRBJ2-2	CASRGGGRTGELFF	TGTGCCAGCCGGGGGGGAGGAAGAACCGGGGAGCTGTTTTTT
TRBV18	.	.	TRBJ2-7	CASSPGAGREQYF	TGTGCCAGCTCACCGGGGGCAGGGAGAGAGCAGTACTTC
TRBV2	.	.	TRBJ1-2	CASRQNLVYYGYTF	TGTGCCAGCAGACAGAACTTAGTCTACTATGGCTACACCTTC